These 2 T cell receptor beta chains share one sample of origin, sequenced in a study of T-cell memory formation after mild COVID-19. One entry per CDR3 protein, called by TCRdb with MiXCR from the 5' RACE reads. This table holds about 120,000 distinct CDR3 sequences, roughly 15% found once. The sample comprised PBMCs or a T cell subset sorted from them (not recorded which). All receptors derive from an adult woman who had mild COVID-19 (a few samples of this study predate the infection). Cell type and time point are not known.

The V gene is TRBV7-2, the J gene TRBJ2-3; a weak D match, TRBD1 (7 bases). The germline CDR1 and CDR2 sequences are SGHTA and FQGNSA. The CDR3 has 20 residues. V shed 5 bases and J shed 2 bases, with 29 bases lying between them. The CDR3 coding sequence is TGTGCCAGCAGCCTAGGTGCGCGGGACAGATTTTTGGTGATCACAGATACGCAGTATTTT. Residues: CASSLGARDRFLVITDTQYF.

This clonotype was detected a few times. This chain uses TRBV5-1 with TRBJ1-3; D unresolved. This CDR3 spans 14 amino acids. V was clipped by 1 base and J by 4 bases, with 9 bases between them. The germline V gene encodes CDR1 SGHRS and CDR2 YFSETQ. CDR3 sequence reads: CASSLNTAGNTIYF. The CDR3 bases are TGCGCCAGCAGCTTGAACACAGCAGGAAACACCATATATTTT.